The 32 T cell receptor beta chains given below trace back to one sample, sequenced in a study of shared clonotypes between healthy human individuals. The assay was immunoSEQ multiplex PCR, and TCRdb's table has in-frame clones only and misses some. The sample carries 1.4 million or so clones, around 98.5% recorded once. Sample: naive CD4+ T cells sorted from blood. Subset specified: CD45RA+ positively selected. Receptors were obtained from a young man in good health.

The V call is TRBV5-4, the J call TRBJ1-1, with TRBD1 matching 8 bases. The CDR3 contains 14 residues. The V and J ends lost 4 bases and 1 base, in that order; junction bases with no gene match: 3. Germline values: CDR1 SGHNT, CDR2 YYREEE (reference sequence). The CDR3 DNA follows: TGTGCCAGCAGCACCGGACAGGGGAACACTGAAGCTTTCTTT. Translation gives CASSTGQGNTEAFF.

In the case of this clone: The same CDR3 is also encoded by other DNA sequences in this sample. CDR3 residues: CASSLGGLAGGPYEQYF. For the CDR3, the DNA is TGTGCCAGCAGCTTAGGGGGACTAGCGGGAGGGCCCTACGAGCAGTACTTC. This chain joins TRBV7-9 and TRBJ2-7; 16 positions agree with TRBD2. V lost 1 base and J lost 2; bases outside the gene matches: 2. The CDR3 is 17 amino acids. CDR1 and CDR2 from the germline V gene are SEHNR and FQNEAQ (reference sequence). The entire variable domain, with the rest obtained from reference TRBV7-9 and TRBJ2-7, is as follows: DTGVSQNPRHKITKRGQNVTFRCDPISEHNRLYWYRQTLGQGPEFLTYFQNEAQLEKSRLLSDRFSAERPKGSFSTLEIQRTEQGDSAMYLCASSLGGLAGGPYEQYFGPGTRLTVT.

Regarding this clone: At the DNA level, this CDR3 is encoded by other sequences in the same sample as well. This CDR3 is CASSPLAGISTDTQYF. CDR3 in DNA: TGTGCCAGCTCACCACTAGCGGGAATTAGCACAGATACGCAGTATTTT. This rearrangement joins TRBV18 to TRBJ2-3; 8 bases agree with TRBD2. Germline V CDR1 and CDR2: KGHSH, LQKENI. This CDR3 has 16 residues. The V and J ends lost 1 base and 0 bases, in that order; junction bases with no gene match: 3.

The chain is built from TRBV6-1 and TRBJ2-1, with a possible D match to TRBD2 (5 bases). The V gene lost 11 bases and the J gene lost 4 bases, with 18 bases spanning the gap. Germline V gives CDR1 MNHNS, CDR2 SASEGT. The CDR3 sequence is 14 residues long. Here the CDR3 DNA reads TGTGCCTACCAAGTAGCGAATGGTTACAATGAGCAGTTCTTC. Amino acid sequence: CAYQVANGYNEQFF.

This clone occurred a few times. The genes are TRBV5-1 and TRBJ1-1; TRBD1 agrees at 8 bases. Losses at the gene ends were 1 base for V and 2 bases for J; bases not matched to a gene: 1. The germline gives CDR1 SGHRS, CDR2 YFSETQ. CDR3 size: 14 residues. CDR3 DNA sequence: TGCGCCAGCAGCTTGTCAGGGGGCAACACTGAAGCTTTCTTT. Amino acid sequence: CASSLSGGNTEAFF.

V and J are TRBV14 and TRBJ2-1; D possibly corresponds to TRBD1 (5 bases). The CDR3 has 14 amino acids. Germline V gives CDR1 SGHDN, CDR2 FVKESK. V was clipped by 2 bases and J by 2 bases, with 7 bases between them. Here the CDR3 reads CASSQSGTYNEQFF. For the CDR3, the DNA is TGTGCCAGCAGCCAATCAGGGACCTACAATGAGCAGTTCTTC.

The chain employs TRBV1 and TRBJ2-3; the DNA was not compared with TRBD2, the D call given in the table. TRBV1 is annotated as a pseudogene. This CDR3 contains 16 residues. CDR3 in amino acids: CTSSLYLEPPSDTQYF. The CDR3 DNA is TGCACCAGCAGCCTATACCTAGAGCCCCCCTCAGATACGCAGTATTTT.

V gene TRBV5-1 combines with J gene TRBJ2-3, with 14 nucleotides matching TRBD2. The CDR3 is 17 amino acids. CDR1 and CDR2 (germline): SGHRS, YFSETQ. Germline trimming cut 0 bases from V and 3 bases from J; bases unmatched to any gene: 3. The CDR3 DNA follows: TGCGCCAGCAGCTTGGGGACTAGCGGGAGGAGGACAGATACGCAGTATTTT. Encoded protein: CASSLGTSGRRTDTQYF. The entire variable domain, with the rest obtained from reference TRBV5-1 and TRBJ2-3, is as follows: KAGVTQTPRYLIKTRGQQVTLSCSPISGHRSVSWYQQTPGQGLQFLFEYFSETQRNKGNFPGRFSGRQFSNSRSEMNVSTLELGDSALYLCASSLGTSGRRTDTQYFGPGTRLTVL.

The chain's CDR3 is CASSPGLAGGWGSSYEQYF. CDR3 sequence (DNA): TGCGCCAGCAGCCCGGGACTAGCGGGAGGTTGGGGGAGCTCCTACGAGCAGTACTTC. This chain links TRBV5-1 with TRBJ2-7; 15 nucleotides agree with TRBD2. The CDR3 totals 19 residues. The germline gives CDR1 SGHRS, CDR2 YFSETQ. V trimming: 4 bases; J trimming: 0 bases; junction bases outside the gene matches: 11. The full variable domain, with the rest looked up from reference TRBV5-1 and TRBJ2-7, is KAGVTQTPRYLIKTRGQQVTLSCSPISGHRSVSWYQQTPGQGLQFLFEYFSETQRNKGNFPGRFSGRQFSNSRSEMNVSTLELGDSALYLCASSPGLAGGWGSSYEQYFGPGTRLTVT.

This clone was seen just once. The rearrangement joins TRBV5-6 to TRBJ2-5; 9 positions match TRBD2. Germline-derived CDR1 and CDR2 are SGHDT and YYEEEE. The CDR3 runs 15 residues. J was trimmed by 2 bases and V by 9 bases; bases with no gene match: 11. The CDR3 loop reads CATGLLAGQQETQYF. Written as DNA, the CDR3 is TGTGCCACCGGACTGCTAGCGGGACAGCAAGAGACCCAGTACTTC. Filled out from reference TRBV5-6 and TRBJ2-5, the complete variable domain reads DAGVTQSPTHLIKTRGQQVTLRCSPKSGHDTVSWYQQALGQGPQFIFQYYEEEERQRGNFPDRFSGHQFPNYSSELNVNALLLGDSALYLCATGLLAGQQETQYFGPGTRLLVL.

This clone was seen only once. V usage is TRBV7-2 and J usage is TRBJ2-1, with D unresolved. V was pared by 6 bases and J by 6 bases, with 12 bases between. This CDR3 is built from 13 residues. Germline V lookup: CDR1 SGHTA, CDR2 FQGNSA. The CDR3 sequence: CASSGKNPNEQFF. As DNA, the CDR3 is TGTGCCAGCAGTGGGAAGAACCCCAATGAGCAGTTCTTC.

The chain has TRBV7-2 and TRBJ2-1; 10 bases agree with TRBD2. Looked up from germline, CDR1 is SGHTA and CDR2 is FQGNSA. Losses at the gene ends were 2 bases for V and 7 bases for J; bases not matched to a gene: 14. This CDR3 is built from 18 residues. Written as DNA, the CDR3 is TGTGCCAGCAGCTTAACGGCCGGGAGCGGGAGGGCCGTAAATGAGCAGTTCTTC. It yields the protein CASSLTAGSGRAVNEQFF.

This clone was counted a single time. The CDR3 DNA reads as TGTGCCAGCAGCCCTCTGCTTACAGGGGGAAATGTATACGAGCAGTACTTC. It encodes CASSPLLTGGNVYEQYF. This chain joins TRBV5-6 and TRBJ2-7, with 8 nucleotides matching TRBD1. The CDR3 runs to 17 residues. Trimming removed 4 bases from V and 4 bases from J; junction bases left unmatched: 16. CDR1 and CDR2 (germline): SGHDT, YYEEEE.

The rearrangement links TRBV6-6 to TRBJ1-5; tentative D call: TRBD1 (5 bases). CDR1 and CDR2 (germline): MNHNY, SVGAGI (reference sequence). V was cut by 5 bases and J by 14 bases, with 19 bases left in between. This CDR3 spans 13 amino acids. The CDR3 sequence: CASSPLGGEREHF. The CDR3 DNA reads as TGTGCCAGCAGTCCCCTTGGGGGGGAGAGGGAGCATTTT.

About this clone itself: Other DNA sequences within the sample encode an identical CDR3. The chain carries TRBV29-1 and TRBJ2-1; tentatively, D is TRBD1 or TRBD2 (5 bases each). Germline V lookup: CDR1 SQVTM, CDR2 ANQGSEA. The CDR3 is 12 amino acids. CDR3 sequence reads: CSVGESYNEQFF. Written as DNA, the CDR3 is TGCAGTGTGGGGGAGTCCTACAATGAGCAGTTCTTC.

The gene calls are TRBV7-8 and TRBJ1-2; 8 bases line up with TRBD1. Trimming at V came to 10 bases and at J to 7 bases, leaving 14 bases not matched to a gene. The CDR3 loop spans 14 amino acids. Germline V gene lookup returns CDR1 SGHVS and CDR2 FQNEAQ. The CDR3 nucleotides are TGTGCCACTTCGGGGAGAAGGGACAGGCCTGGCTACACCTTC. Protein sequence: CATSGRRDRPGYTF.

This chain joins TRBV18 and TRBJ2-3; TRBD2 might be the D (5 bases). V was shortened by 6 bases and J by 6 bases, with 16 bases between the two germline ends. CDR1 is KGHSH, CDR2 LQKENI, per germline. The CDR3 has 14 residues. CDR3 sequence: CASSPLGVSDTQYF. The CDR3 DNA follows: TGTGCCAGCTCGCCCCTCGGGGTATCGGATACGCAGTATTTT.

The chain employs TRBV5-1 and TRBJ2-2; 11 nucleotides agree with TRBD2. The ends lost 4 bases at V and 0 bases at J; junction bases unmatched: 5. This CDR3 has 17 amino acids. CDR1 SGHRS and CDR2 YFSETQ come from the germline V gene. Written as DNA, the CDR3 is TGCGCCAGCAGCGGGACGGGACTAGCGGCGAACACCGGGGAGCTGTTTTTT. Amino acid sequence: CASSGTGLAANTGELFF.

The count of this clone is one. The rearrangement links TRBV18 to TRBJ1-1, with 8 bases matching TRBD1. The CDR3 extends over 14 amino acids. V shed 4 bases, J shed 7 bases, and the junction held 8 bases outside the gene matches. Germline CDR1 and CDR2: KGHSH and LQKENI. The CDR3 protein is CASSRGTGLLEAFF. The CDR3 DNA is TGTGCCAGCTCACGAGGGACAGGACTACTTGAAGCTTTCTTT.

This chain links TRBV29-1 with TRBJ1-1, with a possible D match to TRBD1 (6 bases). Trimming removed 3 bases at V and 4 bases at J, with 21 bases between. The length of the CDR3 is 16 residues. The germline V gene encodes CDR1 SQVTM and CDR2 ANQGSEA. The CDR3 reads CSVEGNRVFGSTEAFF. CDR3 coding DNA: TGCAGCGTTGAGGGGAACAGGGTTTTCGGGAGCACTGAAGCTTTCTTT.

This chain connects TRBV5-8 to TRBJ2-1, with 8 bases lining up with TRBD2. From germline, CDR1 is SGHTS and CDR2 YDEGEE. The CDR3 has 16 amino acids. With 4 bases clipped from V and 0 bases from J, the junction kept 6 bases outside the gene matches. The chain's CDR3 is CASSRGGKSSYNEQFF. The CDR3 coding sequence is TGTGCCAGCAGCCGGGGGGGGAAGAGCTCCTACAATGAGCAGTTCTTC. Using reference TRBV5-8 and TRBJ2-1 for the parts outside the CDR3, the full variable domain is EAGVTQSPTHLIKTRGQQATLRCSPISGHTSVYWYQQALGLGLQFLLWYDEGEERNRGNFPPRFSGRQFPNYSSELNVNALELEDSALYLCASSRGGKSSYNEQFFGPGTRLTVL.

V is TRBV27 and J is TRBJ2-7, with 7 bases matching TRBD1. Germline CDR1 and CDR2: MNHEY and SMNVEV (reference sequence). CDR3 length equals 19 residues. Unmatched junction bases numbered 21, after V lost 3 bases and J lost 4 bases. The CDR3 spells CASSFRQGFPLKFGYEQYF. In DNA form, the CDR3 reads TGTGCCAGCAGTTTCCGACAGGGTTTTCCGCTAAAGTTCGGTTACGAGCAGTACTTC.

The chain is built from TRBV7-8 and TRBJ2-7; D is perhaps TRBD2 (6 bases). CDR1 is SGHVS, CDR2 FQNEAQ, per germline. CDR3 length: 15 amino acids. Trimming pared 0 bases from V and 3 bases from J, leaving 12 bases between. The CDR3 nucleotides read TGTGCCAGCAGCTTAGCGAGTGGACTAAACTACGAGCAGTACTTC. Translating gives CASSLASGLNYEQYF.

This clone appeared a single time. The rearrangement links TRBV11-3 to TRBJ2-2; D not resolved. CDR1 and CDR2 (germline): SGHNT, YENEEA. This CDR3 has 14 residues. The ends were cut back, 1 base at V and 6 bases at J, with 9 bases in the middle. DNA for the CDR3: TGTGCCAGCAGCTTAGTAGGCGGAGCCGGGGAGCTGTTTTTT. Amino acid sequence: CASSLVGGAGELFF.

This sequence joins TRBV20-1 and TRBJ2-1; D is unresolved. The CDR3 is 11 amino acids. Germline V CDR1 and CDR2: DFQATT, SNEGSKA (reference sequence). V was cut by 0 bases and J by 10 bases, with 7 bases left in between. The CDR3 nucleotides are TGCAGTGCTAGAGATTTTCAGGAGCAGTTCTTC. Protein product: CSARDFQEQFF.

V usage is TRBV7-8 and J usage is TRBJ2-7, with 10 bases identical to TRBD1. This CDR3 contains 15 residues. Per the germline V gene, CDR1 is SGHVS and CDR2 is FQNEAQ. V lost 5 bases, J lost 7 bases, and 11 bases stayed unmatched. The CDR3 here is CASSPGTGVVGEQYF. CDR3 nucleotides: TGTGCCAGCAGCCCTGGGACAGGGGTGGTGGGGGAGCAGTACTTC.

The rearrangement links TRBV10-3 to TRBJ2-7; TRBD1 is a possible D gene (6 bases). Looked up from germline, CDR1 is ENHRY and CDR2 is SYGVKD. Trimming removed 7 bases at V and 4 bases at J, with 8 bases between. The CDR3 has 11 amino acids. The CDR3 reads CAITDRYEQYF. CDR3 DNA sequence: TGTGCCATCACCGACAGGTACGAGCAGTACTTC.

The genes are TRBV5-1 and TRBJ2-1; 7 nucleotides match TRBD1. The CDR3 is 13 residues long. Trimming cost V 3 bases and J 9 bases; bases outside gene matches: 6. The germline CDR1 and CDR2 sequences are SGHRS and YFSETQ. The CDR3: CASSSRQGTEQFF. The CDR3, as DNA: TGCGCCAGCAGCTCGAGACAGGGCACTGAGCAGTTCTTC.

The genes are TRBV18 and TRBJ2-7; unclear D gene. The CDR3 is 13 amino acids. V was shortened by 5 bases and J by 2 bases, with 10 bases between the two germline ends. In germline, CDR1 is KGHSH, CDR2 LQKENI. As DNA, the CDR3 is TGTGCCAGCTCATCAGCAGAGGCCTACGAGCAGTACTTC. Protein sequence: CASSSAEAYEQYF. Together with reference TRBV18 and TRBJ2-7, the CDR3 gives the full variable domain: NAGVMQNPRHLVRRRGQEARLRCSPMKGHSHVYWYRQLPEEGLKFMVYLQKENIIDESGMPKERFSAEFPKEGPSILRIQQVVRGDSAAYFCASSSAEAYEQYFGPGTRLTVT.

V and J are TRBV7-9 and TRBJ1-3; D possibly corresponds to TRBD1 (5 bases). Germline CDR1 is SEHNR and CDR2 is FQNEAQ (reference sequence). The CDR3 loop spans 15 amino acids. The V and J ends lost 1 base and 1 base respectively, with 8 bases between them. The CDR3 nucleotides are TGTGCCAGCAGCTTAGTGGGGGATTCTGGAAACACCATATATTTT. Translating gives CASSLVGDSGNTIYF. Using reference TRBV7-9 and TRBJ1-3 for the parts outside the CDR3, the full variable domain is DTGVSQNPRHKITKRGQNVTFRCDPISEHNRLYWYRQTLGQGPEFLTYFQNEAQLEKSRLLSDRFSAERPKGSFSTLEIQRTEQGDSAMYLCASSLVGDSGNTIYFGEGSWLTVV.

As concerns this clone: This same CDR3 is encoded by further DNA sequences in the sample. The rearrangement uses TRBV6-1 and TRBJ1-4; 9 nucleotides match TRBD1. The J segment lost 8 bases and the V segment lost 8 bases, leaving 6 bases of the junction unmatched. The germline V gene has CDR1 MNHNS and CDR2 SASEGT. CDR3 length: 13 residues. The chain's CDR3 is CASSGQGGEKLFF. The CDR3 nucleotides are TGTGCCAGCTCGGGACAGGGTGGGGAAAAACTGTTTTTT.

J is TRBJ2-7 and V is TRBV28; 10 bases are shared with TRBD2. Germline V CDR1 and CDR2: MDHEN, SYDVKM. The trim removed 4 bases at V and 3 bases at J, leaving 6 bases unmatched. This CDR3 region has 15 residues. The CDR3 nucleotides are TGTGCCAGCAGTTCCGGGACTAGCGTTTACTACGAGCAGTACTTC. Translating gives CASSSGTSVYYEQYF.